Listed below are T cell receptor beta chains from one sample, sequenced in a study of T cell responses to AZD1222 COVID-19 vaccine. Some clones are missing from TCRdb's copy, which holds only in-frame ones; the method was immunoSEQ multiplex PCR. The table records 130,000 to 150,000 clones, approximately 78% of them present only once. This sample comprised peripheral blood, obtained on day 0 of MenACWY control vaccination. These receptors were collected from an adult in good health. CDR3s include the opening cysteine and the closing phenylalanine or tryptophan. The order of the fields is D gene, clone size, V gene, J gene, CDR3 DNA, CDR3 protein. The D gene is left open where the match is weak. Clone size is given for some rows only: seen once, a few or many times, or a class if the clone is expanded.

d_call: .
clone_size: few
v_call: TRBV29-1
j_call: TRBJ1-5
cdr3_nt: TGCAGCGTTGGAAGTTCTGCTAGTCAGCCCCAGCATTTT
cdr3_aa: CSVGSSASQPQHF

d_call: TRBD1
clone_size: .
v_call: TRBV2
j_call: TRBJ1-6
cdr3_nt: TGTGCCAGCAGTGTGTCAGGGGGCCCCGATAATTCACCCCTCCACTTT
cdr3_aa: CASSVSGGPDNSPLHF

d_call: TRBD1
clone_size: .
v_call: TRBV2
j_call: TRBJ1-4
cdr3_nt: TGTGCCAGCAGGGGACAGAGAGTGGGGGGGGAACTGTTTTTT
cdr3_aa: CASRGQRVGGELFF

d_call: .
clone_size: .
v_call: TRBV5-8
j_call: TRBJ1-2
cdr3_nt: TGTGCCAGCAGCCCGAGACAGCTAAATTATGGCTACACCTTC
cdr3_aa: CASSPRQLNYGYTF

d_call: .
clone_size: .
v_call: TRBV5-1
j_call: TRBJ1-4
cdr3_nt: TGCGCCAGCAGCCCGGGAGCAACTAATGAAAAACTGTTTTTT
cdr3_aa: CASSPGATNEKLFF

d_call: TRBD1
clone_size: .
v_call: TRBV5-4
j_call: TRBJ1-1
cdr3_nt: TGTGCCAGCAGCTTGGCCGGACAGGGGTTCACTGAAGCTTTCTTT
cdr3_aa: CASSLAGQGFTEAFF

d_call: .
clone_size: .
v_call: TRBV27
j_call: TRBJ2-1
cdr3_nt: TGTGCCAGCAGTTTATTGGGACCGGATAAAGATGAGCAGTTCTTC
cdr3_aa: CASSLLGPDKDEQFF

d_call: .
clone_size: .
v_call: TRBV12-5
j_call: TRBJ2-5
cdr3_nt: TGTGCTAGTGGTTCCCACGGTGAGACCCAGTACTTC
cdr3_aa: CASGSHGETQYF

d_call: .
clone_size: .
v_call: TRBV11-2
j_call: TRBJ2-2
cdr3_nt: TGTGCCAGCAGCTTAGAGCAGGGTCTGAACACCGGGGAGCTGTTTTTT
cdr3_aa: CASSLEQGLNTGELFF

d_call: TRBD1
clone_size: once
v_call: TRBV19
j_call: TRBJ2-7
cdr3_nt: TGTGCCAGTAGTATCTCCCTGACAGGGATGATCTACGAGCAGTACTTC
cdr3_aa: CASSISLTGMIYEQYF

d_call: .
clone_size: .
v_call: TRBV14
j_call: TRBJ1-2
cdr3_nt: TGTGCCAGCAGCCAAGAATCCCGGACTTTGATTGGCTACACCTTC
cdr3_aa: CASSQESRTLIGYTF

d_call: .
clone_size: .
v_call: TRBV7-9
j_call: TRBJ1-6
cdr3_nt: TGTGCCAGCAGCCCCTCGATAGCACCCCTCCACTTT
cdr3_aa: CASSPSIAPLHF

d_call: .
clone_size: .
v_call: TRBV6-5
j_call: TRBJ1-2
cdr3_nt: TGTGCCAGCAGCTCCTCGAAACAGGACTATGGCTACACCTTC
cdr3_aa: CASSSSKQDYGYTF

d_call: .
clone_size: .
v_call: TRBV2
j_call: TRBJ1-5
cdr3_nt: TGTGCCAGCAATTCAATAAGCAATCAGCCCCAGCATTTT
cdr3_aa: CASNSISNQPQHF

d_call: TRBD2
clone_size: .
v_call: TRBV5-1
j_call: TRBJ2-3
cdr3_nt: TGCGCCAGCAGCTCTTTAGCGGGGGGCGGCACAGATACGCAGTATTTT
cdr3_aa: CASSSLAGGGTDTQYF

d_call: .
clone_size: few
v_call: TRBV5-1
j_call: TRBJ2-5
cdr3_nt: TGCGCCAGCAGCTTGGCGGGCGTTAAAGAGACCCAGTACTTC
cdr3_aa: CASSLAGVKETQYF

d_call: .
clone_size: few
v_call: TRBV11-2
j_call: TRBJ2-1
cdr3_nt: TGTGCCAGCAGCTTAAGGACTACTAGCTTGGGGCACAATGAGCAGTTCTTC
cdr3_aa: CASSLRTTSLGHNEQFF

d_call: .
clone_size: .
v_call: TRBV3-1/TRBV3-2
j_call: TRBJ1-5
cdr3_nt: TGTGCCAGTAGCGGGCAGGGAAGCCAGCCCCAGCATTTT
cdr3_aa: CASSGQGSQPQHF

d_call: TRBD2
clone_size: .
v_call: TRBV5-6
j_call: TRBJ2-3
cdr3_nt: TGTGCCAGCAGCTTGGCTGGTAGCGGGGGCGGGGATACGCAGTATTTT
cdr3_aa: CASSLAGSGGGDTQYF

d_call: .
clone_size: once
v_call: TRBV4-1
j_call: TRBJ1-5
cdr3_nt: TGCGCCAGCAGCGAAGACCTCTCGGGGAGAGATCAGCCCCAGCATTTT
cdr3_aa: CASSEDLSGRDQPQHF

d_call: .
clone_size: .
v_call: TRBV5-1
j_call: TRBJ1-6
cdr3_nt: TGCGCCAGCAGCTACGGACAGAGCTATTCACCCCTCCACTTT
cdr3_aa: CASSYGQSYSPLHF

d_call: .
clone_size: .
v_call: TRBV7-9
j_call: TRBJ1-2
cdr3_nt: TGTGCCAGCAGCTCTCTGCTCGTGGTTGGCTATGGCTACACCTTC
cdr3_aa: CASSSLLVVGYGYTF

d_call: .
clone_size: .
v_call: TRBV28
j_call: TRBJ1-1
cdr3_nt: TGTGCCAGCAGTTCGACAGGAATGAACACTGAAGCTTTCTTT
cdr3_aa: CASSSTGMNTEAFF

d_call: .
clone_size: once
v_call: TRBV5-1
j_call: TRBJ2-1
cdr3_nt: TGCGCCAGCAGCTTGTTGGACCCGGCCCACAATGAGCAGTTCTTC
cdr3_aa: CASSLLDPAHNEQFF

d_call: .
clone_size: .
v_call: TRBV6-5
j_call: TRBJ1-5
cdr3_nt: TGTGCCAGCAGACAGGTGAACAATCAGCCCCAGCATTTT
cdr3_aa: CASRQVNNQPQHF

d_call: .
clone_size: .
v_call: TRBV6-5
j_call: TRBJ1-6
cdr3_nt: TGTGCCAGCAGTTTTCAGACAGTTAATTCACCCCTCCACTTT
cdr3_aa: CASSFQTVNSPLHF

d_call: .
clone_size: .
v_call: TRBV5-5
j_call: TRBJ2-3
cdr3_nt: TGTGCCAGCAGCATAGGACTGGAACTCACAGATACGCAGTATTTT
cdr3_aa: CASSIGLELTDTQYF

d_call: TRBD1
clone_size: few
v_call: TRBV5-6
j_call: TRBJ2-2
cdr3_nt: TGTGCCAGCAGCTGGGGGACAGGGAGGAGCGGGGAGCTGTTTTTT
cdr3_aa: CASSWGTGRSGELFF

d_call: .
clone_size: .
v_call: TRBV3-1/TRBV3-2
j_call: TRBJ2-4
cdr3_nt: TGTGCCAGCAGCCTCGACAGTGCCTTGGACATTCAGTACTTC
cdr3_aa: CASSLDSALDIQYF

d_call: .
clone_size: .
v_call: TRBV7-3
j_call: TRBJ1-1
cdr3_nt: TGTGCCAGCAGCATTAGACGGGAGAACACTGAAGCTTTCTTT
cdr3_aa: CASSIRRENTEAFF

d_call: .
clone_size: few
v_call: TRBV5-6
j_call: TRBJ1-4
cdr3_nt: TGTGCCAGCAGCTTGGAGGCAAATGAAAAACTGTTTTTT
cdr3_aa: CASSLEANEKLFF

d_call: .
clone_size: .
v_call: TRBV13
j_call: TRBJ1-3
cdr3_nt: TGTGCCAGCAGCAGGGGGGGCCGGAGGACGGACAGAACTAGCACCATATATTTT
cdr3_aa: CASSRGGRRTDRTSTIYF

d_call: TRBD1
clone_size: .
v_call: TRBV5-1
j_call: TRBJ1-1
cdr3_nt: TGCGCCAGCAGCTTGGGACAGGGTCGAATAGACACTGAAGCTTTCTTT
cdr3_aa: CASSLGQGRIDTEAFF

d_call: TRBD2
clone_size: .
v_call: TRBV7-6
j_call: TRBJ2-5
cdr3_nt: TGTGCCAGCAGCTTAGCGCTGGGGGGGGGTGCAGAGACCCAGTACTTC
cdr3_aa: CASSLALGGGAETQYF

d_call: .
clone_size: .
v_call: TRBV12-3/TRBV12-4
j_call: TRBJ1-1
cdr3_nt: TGTGCCAGCAGTTTAACAGGGGAAGCTTTCTTT
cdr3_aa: CASSLTGEAFF

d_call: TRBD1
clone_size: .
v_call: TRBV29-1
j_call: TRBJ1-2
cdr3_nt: TGCAGCGTTGGAACAGGGGTAGCTGGCTACACCTTC
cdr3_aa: CSVGTGVAGYTF

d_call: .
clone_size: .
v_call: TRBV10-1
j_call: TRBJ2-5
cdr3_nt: TGCGCCAGCAGTGAGTCCGTCGGGGGCGGCCAAGAGACCCAGTACTTC
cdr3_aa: CASSESVGGGQETQYF

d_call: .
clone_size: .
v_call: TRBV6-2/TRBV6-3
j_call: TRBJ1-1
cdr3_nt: TGTGCCAGCAGTTCCACCGTACAGGCTGAAGCTTTCTTT
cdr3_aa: CASSSTVQAEAFF

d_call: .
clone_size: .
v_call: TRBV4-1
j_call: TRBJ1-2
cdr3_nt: TGCGCCAGCAGCCACTACAGGGCTGAGGGGCTTGGCTACACCTTC
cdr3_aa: CASSHYRAEGLGYTF

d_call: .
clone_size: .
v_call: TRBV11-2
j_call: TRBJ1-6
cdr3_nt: TGTGCCAGCAGTGCATCCACCAGCTCACCCCTCCACTTT
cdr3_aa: CASSASTSSPLHF

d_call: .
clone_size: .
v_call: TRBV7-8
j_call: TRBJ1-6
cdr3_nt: TGTGCCAGCAGGGGGACTGGGGGGGCGATGAATTCACCCCTCCACTTT
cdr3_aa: CASRGTGGAMNSPLHF